A selection of T cell receptor beta chains follows, all from one sample in a study of blood T cell repertoires in COVID-19. Only in-frame clones appear in the TCRdb table, and some are missing; sequencing was by immunoSEQ multiplex PCR. The repertoire consists of around 270,000 clones, with around 83% occurring once and the leading ten covering 1.5% to 1.9%. The source material was peripheral blood. The receptor set was obtained from a woman aged 40 to 50 who had recovered from COVID-19. Both conserved end residues are part of each CDR3. The D gene is left open where the match is weak. Only some rows state a clone size, as once, few, many or a class for expanded clones.

>NA|TRBJ2-7|TRBV7-2|NA
CASTPSPLTSSYEQYF
TGTGCCAGCACCCCTTCACCATTAACCAGCTCCTACGAGCAGTACTTC
>NA|TRBJ2-7|TRBV27|NA
CASSFAGNYEQYF
TGTGCCAGCAGTTTTGCAGGGAACTACGAGCAGTACTTC
>NA|TRBJ1-4|TRBV11-3|NA
CASSWTSLNEKLFF
TGTGCCAGCTCGTGGACAAGCCTTAATGAAAAACTGTTTTTT
>TRBD2|TRBJ2-3|TRBV18|NA
CASSPLWRGARTDTQYF
TGTGCCAGCTCCCCGCTCTGGCGGGGGGCACGCACAGATACGCAGTATTTT
>TRBD1|TRBJ1-2|TRBV25-1|once
CASSEGGGPNYGYTF
TGTGCCAGCAGTGAAGGAGGGGGCCCTAACTATGGCTACACCTTC
>TRBD1|TRBJ1-1|TRBV6-5|NA
CASSYSMDRPNTEAFF
TGTGCCAGCAGTTACTCCATGGACAGGCCGAACACTGAAGCTTTCTTT
>TRBD1|TRBJ1-3|TRBV19|NA
CASSTRGQSGNTIYF
TGTGCCAGTAGTACCAGGGGGCAATCTGGAAACACCATATATTTT
>NA|TRBJ2-5|TRBV30|NA
CAWNRLAQETQYF
TGTGCCTGGAATCGTCTAGCGCAAGAGACCCAGTACTTC
>NA|TRBJ2-3|TRBV5-1|NA
CASSLGGPFDTQYF
TGCGCCAGCAGCTTGGGGGGGCCCTTTGATACGCAGTATTTT
>NA|TRBJ1-5|TRBV18|NA
CASSPKSAGRDQPQHF
TGTGCCAGCTCACCAAAATCGGCAGGGAGGGATCAGCCCCAGCATTTT
>NA|TRBJ1-3|TRBV2|NA
CASSENSGNTIYF
TGTGCCAGCAGTGAAAATTCGGGAAACACCATATATTTT
>TRBD1|TRBJ1-2|TRBV5-1|once
CASSLGQGDGYTF
TGCGCCAGCAGCTTAGGACAGGGGGATGGCTACACCTTC
>NA|TRBJ2-2|TRBV2|NA
CASSFTYYTGELFF
TGTGCCAGCAGTTTTACCTATTACACCGGGGAGCTGTTTTTT
>NA|TRBJ2-5|TRBV29-1|NA
CSVSGVQWLSETQYF
TGCAGCGTTTCAGGGGTTCAGTGGTTGTCGGAGACCCAGTACTTC
>NA|TRBJ2-7|TRBV10-3|NA
CAISVGGTTYEQYF
TGTGCCATCAGTGTCGGGGGGACAACCTACGAGCAGTACTTC
>NA|TRBJ2-7|TRBV11-2|NA
CASQGPSGEQYF
TGTGCCAGCCAAGGGCCCTCGGGGGAGCAGTACTTC
>NA|TRBJ2-3|TRBV6-1|NA
CASSDTGSQGERTDTQYF
TGTGCCAGCAGTGACACAGGGTCGCAAGGAGAACGCACAGATACGCAGTATTTT
>NA|TRBJ1-4|TRBV6-5|NA
CAIGTAANEKLFF
TGTGCTATTGGGACTGCAGCTAATGAAAAACTGTTTTTT
>NA|TRBJ1-4|TRBV20-1|NA
CSARVREKLFF
TGCAGTGCTAGAGTTCGGGAAAAACTGTTTTTT
>NA|TRBJ2-7|TRBV28|NA
CASSPRGTALYEQYF
TGTGCCAGCAGCCCCCGGGGGACAGCATTATACGAGCAGTACTTC
>TRBD2|TRBJ2-7|TRBV27|NA
CASSSGTSGAEQYF
TGTGCCAGCAGTTCCGGGACTAGCGGCGCCGAGCAGTACTTC
>NA|TRBJ1-5|TRBV6-4|NA
CASSESTGSEPQHF
TGTGCCAGCAGTGAGTCAACAGGGAGTGAGCCCCAGCATTTT
>TRBD1|TRBJ2-7|TRBV3-1/TRBV3-2|NA
CASSHTGTGGRGRTYEQYF
TGTGCCAGCAGCCATACCGGGACAGGGGGGCGTGGGCGGACCTACGAGCAGTACTTC
>TRBD1|TRBJ2-1|TRBV6-6|NA
CASVPGQGVNEQFF
TGTGCCAGCGTCCCGGGACAGGGAGTTAATGAGCAGTTCTTC
>NA|TRBJ2-3|TRBV28|NA
CASSFVRGSVRSAGTQYF
TGTGCCAGCAGTTTCGTCAGGGGATCTGTGAGGTCGGCGGGTACGCAGTATTTT
>TRBD1|TRBJ2-5|TRBV2|NA
CASSRGTAQETQYF
TGTGCCAGCAGTAGGGGGACAGCCCAAGAGACCCAGTACTTC
>TRBD2|TRBJ2-1|TRBV10-1|NA
CASSGRLAGGRNEQFF
TGCGCCAGCAGTGGGAGACTAGCGGGGGGGCGCAATGAGCAGTTCTTC
>TRBD2|TRBJ2-3|TRBV3-1/TRBV3-2|NA
CASSPGLAGTSTDTQYF
TGTGCCAGCAGCCCGGGACTAGCGGGGACTAGCACAGATACGCAGTATTTT
>NA|TRBJ2-2|TRBV4-1|NA
CASSQGDTSGTGELFF
TGCGCCAGCAGCCAAGGGGACACCTCGGGCACCGGGGAGCTGTTTTTT
>NA|TRBJ1-1|TRBV6-2/TRBV6-3|NA
CASSTSTAEAFF
NA